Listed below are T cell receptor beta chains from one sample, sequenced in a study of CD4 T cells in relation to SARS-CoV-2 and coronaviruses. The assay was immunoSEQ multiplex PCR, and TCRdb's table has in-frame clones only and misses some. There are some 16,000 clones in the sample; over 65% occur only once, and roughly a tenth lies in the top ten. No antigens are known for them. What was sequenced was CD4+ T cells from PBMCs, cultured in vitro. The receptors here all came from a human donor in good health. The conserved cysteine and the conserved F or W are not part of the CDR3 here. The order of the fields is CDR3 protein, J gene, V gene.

CDR3: ASRPGTGGWQPQH; J: TRBJ1-5; V: TRBV6-5
CDR3: AWSVRRSGANVLT; J: TRBJ2-6; V: TRBV30
CDR3: ASSPQIGELF; J: TRBJ2-2; V: TRBV19
CDR3: ASNTGSAYT; J: TRBJ1-2; V: TRBV25-1
CDR3: ATPDRGETEAF; J: TRBJ1-1; V: TRBV10-2
CDR3: ASSPLKGPRRINKLAKNIQY; J: TRBJ2-4; V: TRBV18
CDR3: ASSVAGGLSYNEQF; J: TRBJ2-1; V: TRBV9
CDR3: SVNRVNGYT; J: TRBJ1-2; V: TRBV29-1
CDR3: ASSQVISAGQSNEKLF; J: TRBJ1-4; V: TRBV14
CDR3: SVSTQGDEQY; J: TRBJ2-7; V: TRBV29-1
CDR3: ASREGDIPNYGYT; J: TRBJ1-2; V: TRBV6-1
CDR3: ASSPSVSSTDTQY; J: TRBJ2-3; V: TRBV6-4
CDR3: ASSLSGYRYT; J: TRBJ1-2; V: TRBV11-2
CDR3: ASSSVGAEAF; J: TRBJ1-1; V: TRBV6-5
CDR3: SVSDSYGYT; J: TRBJ1-2; V: TRBV20-1
CDR3: ASLLEGPYNEQF; J: TRBJ2-1; V: TRBV6-5
CDR3: ASSWTGGTASTNEKLF; J: TRBJ1-4; V: TRBV5-1
CDR3: ASSPLGAYEQY; J: TRBJ2-7; V: TRBV6-5
CDR3: ASSEAGRGEAF; J: TRBJ1-1; V: TRBV6-1
CDR3: ASSLVLASRTDTQY; J: TRBJ2-3; V: TRBV5-1
CDR3: ASSLMEGGYGYT; J: TRBJ1-2; V: TRBV5-8
CDR3: ASSYGGTNTEAF; J: TRBJ1-1; V: TRBV6-5
CDR3: SVETSPGETQY; J: TRBJ2-5; V: TRBV29-1
CDR3: ASSTRPTGGNYGYT; J: TRBJ1-2; V: TRBV19
CDR3: ASRGQGFNSPLH; J: TRBJ1-6; V: TRBV27
CDR3: ASMGTALANQPQH; J: TRBJ1-5; V: TRBV2
CDR3: ASSPRTSGSTDTQY; J: TRBJ2-3; V: TRBV7-9
CDR3: ASSLGERGRGGYT; J: TRBJ1-2; V: TRBV28
CDR3: ASGARVNEKLF; J: TRBJ1-4; V: TRBV2
CDR3: ATSEPGQGRPGELF; J: TRBJ2-2; V: TRBV24-1
CDR3: AWKLMGGYT; J: TRBJ1-2; V: TRBV30
CDR3: ASSLWGQGVHEQY; J: TRBJ2-7; V: TRBV28
CDR3: ASNYLPVGLNYGYT; J: TRBJ1-2; V: TRBV7-9
CDR3: ASSSPGIRTEAF; J: TRBJ1-1; V: TRBV28
CDR3: ATTRGTFQETQY; J: TRBJ2-5; V: TRBV28
CDR3: ASSWDRDEQY; J: TRBJ2-7; V: TRBV3-1/TRBV3-2
CDR3: ASSLEGGTGELF; J: TRBJ2-2; V: TRBV5-1